The 5 T cell receptor beta chains listed next were all sequenced from one sample in a study of shared clonotypes between healthy human individuals. Profiling relied on immunoSEQ multiplex PCR, and the TCRdb table lists in-frame clones only, not all of them. The sample records some 500,000 clones, approximately 77% being singletons. Sequenced: PBMCs. The receptors derive from a middle-aged woman in good health. Some clones in this sample may be carry-over from other donors' samples.

The V and J genes are TRBV11-2 and TRBJ2-3; D is uncertain. This CDR3 has 15 amino acids. Looked up from germline, CDR1 is SGHAT and CDR2 is FQNNGV. Trimming stripped 3 bases from V and 2 bases from J, with 12 bases between. The CDR3 loop is CASSLTPWDTDTQYF. Here the CDR3 DNA reads TGTGCCAGCAGCTTGACTCCCTGGGACACAGATACGCAGTATTTT. Together with reference TRBV11-2 and TRBJ2-3, the CDR3 gives the full variable domain: EAGVAQSPRYKIIEKRQSVAFWCNPISGHATLYWYQQILGQGPKLLIQFQNNGVVDDSQLPKDRFSAERLKGVDSTLKIQPAKLEDSAVYLCASSLTPWDTDTQYFGPGTRLTVL.

This rearrangement joins TRBV10-3 to TRBJ1-3, with 9 bases fitting TRBD1. Germline CDR1 ENHRY, CDR2 SYGVKD. V shed 3 bases, J shed 2 bases, and the junction held 5 bases outside the gene matches. The CDR3 contains 16 residues. CDR3 sequence (DNA): TGTGCCATCAGTGACTACAGGGGGCCCACTGGAAACACCATATATTTT. Its translation is CAISDYRGPTGNTIYF.

This clone was counted a few times. The chain is built from TRBV4-2 and TRBJ2-1; D is ambiguous. The V gene lost 1 base and the J gene lost 2 bases, with 12 bases spanning the gap. The CDR3 runs 16 residues. Germline V lookup: CDR1 LGHNA, CDR2 YNFKEQ. The CDR3 region has the DNA TGTGCCAGCAGCCAAGTAAGCAGCGAGCCCTACAATGAGCAGTTCTTC. Translating it yields CASSQVSSEPYNEQFF.

V gene TRBV29-1 combines with J gene TRBJ2-1; maybe TRBD2 (6 bases). Germline values: CDR1 SQVTM, CDR2 ANQGSEA. The CDR3 length is 20 residues. V was trimmed by 4 bases and J by 2 bases, leaving 30 bases between them. CDR3: CSVAGGRAGSGRGAYNEQFF. CDR3 nucleotides: TGCAGCGTTGCTGGGGGACGGGCGGGAAGTGGTCGTGGGGCCTACAATGAGCAGTTCTTC.

The chain combines TRBV5-1 with TRBJ2-7; 7 bases are shared with TRBD1. Germline loops: CDR1 SGHRS, CDR2 YFSETQ. This CDR3 is built from 15 residues. Trimming removed 4 bases from V and 1 base from J; junction bases left unmatched: 8. CDR3 bases: TGCGCCAGCAGCCCGACAGGGTTACGGTCCTACGAGCAGTACTTC. Protein product: CASSPTGLRSYEQYF.